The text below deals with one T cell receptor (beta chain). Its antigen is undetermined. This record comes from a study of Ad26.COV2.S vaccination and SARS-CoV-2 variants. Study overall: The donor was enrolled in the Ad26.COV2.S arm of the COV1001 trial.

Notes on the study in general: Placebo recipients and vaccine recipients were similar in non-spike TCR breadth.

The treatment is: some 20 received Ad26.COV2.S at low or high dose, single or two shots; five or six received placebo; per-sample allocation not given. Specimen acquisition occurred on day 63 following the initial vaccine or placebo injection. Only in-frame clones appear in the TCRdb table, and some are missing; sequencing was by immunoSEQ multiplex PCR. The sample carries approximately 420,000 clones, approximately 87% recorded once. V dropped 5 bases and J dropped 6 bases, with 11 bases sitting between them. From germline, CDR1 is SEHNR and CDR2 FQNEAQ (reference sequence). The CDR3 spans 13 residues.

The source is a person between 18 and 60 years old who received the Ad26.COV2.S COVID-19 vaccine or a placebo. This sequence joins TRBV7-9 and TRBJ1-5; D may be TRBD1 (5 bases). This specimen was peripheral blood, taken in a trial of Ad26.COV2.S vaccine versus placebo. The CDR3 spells CASSPLGGQPQHF. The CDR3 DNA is TGTGCCAGCAGCCCCCTTGGGGGTCAGCCCCAGCATTTT.